The source of this T cell receptor (beta chain) is a study of cytomegalovirus exposure and HLA in healthy donors (dated by TCRdb to about 2017). With respect to the entire study: An earlier analysis of roughly 500 of the donors reported 276 Gb of sequence data and 117 million unique TCR beta sequences from 150 million to 200 million T cells. An early release covering roughly 600 HLA-typed donors comprised about 300 gigabases of sequencing data and around 86 million unique TCR sequences. Of the roughly 400 genotyped donors, 65% to 90% fell in the genetic ancestry cluster associated with self-reported Caucasian donors. The study was designed to test whether signatures of past pathogen exposure could be identified by cataloging public T cell receptors. The T cell repertoires of under 700 subjects were profiled by immunosequencing and related to cytomegalovirus serostatus. A separate validation cohort of 100 to 150 different subjects was used in addition to the 666-subject first cohort. To predict cytomegalovirus infection status, the study combined high-throughput TCR immunosequencing, statistical association of individual TCRs with disease status, and machine learning. To study patterns of TCR occurrence, a later analysis re-analyzed previously published TCR beta repertoires from several hundred donors and added high-resolution HLA genotyping. The later analysis used no new phenotypic data to find candidate immune exposures, relying instead on TCR beta sequences and their occurrence across donors. An earlier analysis of more than 450 of the donors used high-throughput TCR beta sequencing to judge whether each TCR beta V gene segment behaved as functional or pseudogenic. Donor age, sex, ethnicity and CMV serostatus were collected together with the repertoire data. A later genetic analysis took genome-wide SNP genotypes for about 55% of the 666 donors and used that subset as a discovery cohort. All discovery cohort repertoires had been generated using a single sequencing platform. Class I and class II HLA loci were covered by the typing at four-digit resolution. Typing coverage differed by locus: A, B, C, DRB1 and DQB1 were typed in roughly 620-640 donors, DQA1 in 522, DPA1 in around 600, and DPB1 in 472. About five DR-DQ haplotypes were treated as single units for association and clustering because of strong linkage in the cohort. Across approximately 400 genotyped donors of the cohort, an average of roughly 250,000 unique TCR beta nucleotide sequences per donor were sequenced, and 15% to 20% of those sequences were non-productive. Overall study results and their limits: Because counts were too low, roughly 17 rarely observed V segments, including chromosome 9 orphons, were left out of the earlier analysis of 587 of the donors. The cohort was sequenced for TCR beta chains only, and without alpha or paired-chain data the features that could be detected were limited. Compared with the roughly 600-donor mean, donors in an Asian-associated ancestry cluster had fewer N-insertions in productive TCRs, according to a later genetic analysis. In a later analysis, TCR association rates were found to vary across HLA loci, with the most associated TCRs seen for DRB1 alleles and the fewest for HLA-C alleles. In a later analysis, several top co-occurrence clusters were reported to appear linked to parvovirus B19, influenza, CMV and Epstein-Barr virus. According to the authors, the approach could potentially be generalized to other disease states and immunological phenotypes. Some IMGT-functional V segments, including TRBV6-2 and TRBV6-3, could not be distinguished by the 87-base-pair reads and were therefore excluded. The presence/absence analyses assumed that sequencing depth was roughly uniform across donors, and that assumption may not be true. V-gene and J-gene trimming of TCR beta chains was associated with a missense DCLRE1C variant in a later genetic analysis, and the association was replicated in an independent cohort. Specific HLA alleles were associated with over 15,000 TCR beta sequences at a false discovery rate of 0.05 in a later analysis. Immune exposure information for the cohort was limited to CMV serostatus. When HLA alleles, especially DR and DQ, strongly co-occurred, TCR associations were difficult to assign to individual alleles. HLA typing was unavailable for some donors at each locus, so association tests used only the typed subset. In vitro tests confirmed that a few of the cytomegalovirus-associated TCR beta chains recognize cytomegalovirus antigens. According to a later analysis, most CMV-associated TCR beta chains appeared to be HLA-restricted, and the HLA associations seemed to be driven largely by CMV exposure. A cluster of highly shared sequence variants was judged likely to represent a technical artifact of the sequencing pipeline. Across donors, most TCR sequences were observed very rarely, whereas some public TCRs were present in many individuals. In an earlier analysis of more than 450 of the donors, most TCR beta V segments were observed in productive rearrangements about 87% or about 30% of the time, broadly matching IMGT annotations. The study gave a list of more than 150 TCR beta chains associated with cytomegalovirus. Compared with equally common non-associated chains, HLA-associated TCR beta chains in a later analysis were more clonally expanded and had lower generation probabilities. Linkage disequilibrium might explain the correlated functional status among segregating V segments, but an unknown experimental factor could not be ruled out. A further reported finding was that TCR beta sequences accurately predicted the HLA-A and HLA-B alleles for most subjects in the first cohort. The classifier was reported to diagnose cytomegalovirus status with high specificity and sensitivity in both the original cohort and the validation cohort.

The library was prepared using the immunoSEQ multiplex PCR assay. A mixture of 60 forward primers for TCR Vbeta segments and 13 reverse primers for TCR Jbeta segments was used in the multiplex PCR. The CDR3 region of rearranged TCR beta genes was amplified from genomic DNA with a multiplex PCR assay. On the Illumina HiSeq System, the amplified TCR beta libraries were sequenced as 87-base-pair reads. The published analysis was carried out like this. A later analysis counted some 74 million unique TCR beta chains across the 600 to 850 repertoires, and 9.5 million to 11 million of these chains were shared by at least two donors. A nearest-neighbor algorithm error-corrected the raw reads and collapsed the reads into unique sequences, merging closely related sequences to remove PCR and sequencing errors. To assign V, D and J gene segments, CDR3 sequences were aligned to IMGT reference sequences. For a sequence to be retained, at least a six-nucleotide match to both a V gene segment and a J gene segment was required. Rearrangements were classified as productive when the CDR3 lacked stop codons and remained in frame with V and J, and all other rearrangements were classified as non-productive. CDR3 was defined according to IMGT convention as the region running from the second conserved V-encoded cysteine to the conserved J-encoded phenylalanine. The earlier analysis of approximately 500 of the donors excluded sequences that lacked an unambiguous match to a single V gene segment. An earlier analysis of 550 to 650 of the donors classified V segments as functional when productive rearrangements were above 56.7% and as segregating when the standard deviation between donors was above 5%. A statistical classification framework was developed to diagnose cytomegalovirus status using the catalog of TCR beta chain sequences. In a later analysis, V and J genes were assigned by comparing TCR nucleotide sequences against IMGT/GENE-DB human TR gene sequences. The TCRdist pipeline was used in a later analysis to assign CDR3 sequences and most-parsimonious VDJ recombination scenarios. In a later analysis, every TCR beta chain was defined by the combination of its CDR3 amino acid sequence and its V-gene family, and reads without a unique V-gene family were dropped. A later analysis removed 592 highly shared, low-generation-probability nucleotide sequences to deal with suspected cross-contamination and a sequencing artifact. For each public chain, a later analysis derived a clonal expansion index from normalized ranks of inferred template counts within each repertoire. In a later analysis, generation probabilities were computed with a VDJ recombination model fitted to out-of-frame rearrangements, and the resulting probabilities were checked against IGoR. A later analysis scored TCR-TCR, TCR-HLA and TCR-CMV co-occurrence with hypergeometric tests, applying a repertoire-size bias correction to TCR pairs. A later analysis estimated false discovery rates by permuting HLA or CMV assignments 20 times. A later analysis grouped co-occurring TCRs with DBSCAN, adding TCRdist sequence similarity when clustering within HLA-allele-positive subsets. Co-occurrence clustering excluded repertoires with fewer than 30,000 or more than 120,000 public chains, plus five with anomalous nucleotide sharing. The source is immuneACCESS, and TCRdb retained only in-frame sequences with V and J called. Part of the clones is not carried over; for the studies checked, unresolved V genes explain less than half of this, and the remainder is unexplained. The D gene and trimming were derived from the DNA, and the V and J assignments and clone size from that table. For this sample the table gives over 200,000 clones, of which 70% to 85% were detected only once. The ten top clones hold approximately 0.5% of the sample.

To note about this clone: This clone's antigen is unknown. Per-nucleotide qualities are absent, and no much larger clonotype sits a single base away.

For this chain, trimming is 3 bases at the V end and 0 bases at the J end, and the number of junction bases without a gene match is 10. The CDR3, from cysteine to phenylalanine, totals 18 residues. The read is trimmed to its CDR3 DNA, 54 bases read in frame from base 1. CDR1 LNHDA and CDR2 SQIVND are derived from the germline V gene (reference sequence). In total, 500 to 700 healthy bone marrow donors made up the cohort. All cohort members were sampled while nominally healthy, although unrecorded immune exposures were likely present. The donor tested CMV seronegative and was one of the 352 seronegative cohort members. A peripheral blood sample was collected from each donor, and TCR beta sequencing was performed on peripheral blood mononuclear cells. Genomic DNA extraction from the blood cell samples was performed with the Qiagen DNeasy Blood Extraction Kit.

This receptor was obtained from a middle-aged woman in good health and CMV-seronegative. Sequencing was carried out using PBMCs. The sequence is built from TRBV19 and TRBJ2-3, and TRBD2 matches 9 of the central bases. The bases read TGTGCCAGTAGTATTCCCCTAGCGGGGACTAGTAGCACAGATACGCAGTATTTT. Its protein product is CASSIPLAGTSSTDTQYF.